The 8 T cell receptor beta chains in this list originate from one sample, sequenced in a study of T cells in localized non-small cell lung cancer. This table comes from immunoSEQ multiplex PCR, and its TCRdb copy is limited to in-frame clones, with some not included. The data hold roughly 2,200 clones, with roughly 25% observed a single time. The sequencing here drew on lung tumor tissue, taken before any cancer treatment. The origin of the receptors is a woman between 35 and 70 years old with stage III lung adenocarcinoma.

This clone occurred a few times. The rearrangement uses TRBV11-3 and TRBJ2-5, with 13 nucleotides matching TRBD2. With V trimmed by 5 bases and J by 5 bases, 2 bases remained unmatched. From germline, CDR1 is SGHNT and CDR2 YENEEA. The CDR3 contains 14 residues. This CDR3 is CASSPTSGGETQYF. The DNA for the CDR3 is TGTGCCAGCAGCCCGACTAGCGGGGGGGAGACCCAGTACTTC.

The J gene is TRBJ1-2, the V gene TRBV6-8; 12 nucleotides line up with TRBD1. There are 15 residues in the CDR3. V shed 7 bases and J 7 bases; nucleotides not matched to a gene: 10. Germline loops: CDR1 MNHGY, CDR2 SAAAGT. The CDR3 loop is CASTSGGQGAPGYTF. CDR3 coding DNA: TGTGCCAGCACTTCAGGGGGACAGGGGGCGCCTGGCTACACCTTC.

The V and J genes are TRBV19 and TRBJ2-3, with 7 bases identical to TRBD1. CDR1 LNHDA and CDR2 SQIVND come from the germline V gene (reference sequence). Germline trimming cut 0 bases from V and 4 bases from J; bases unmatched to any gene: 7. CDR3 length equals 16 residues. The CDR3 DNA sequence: TGTGCCAGTAGTATAGATCCGACAGGGACGGCAGATACGCAGTATTTT. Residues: CASSIDPTGTADTQYF.

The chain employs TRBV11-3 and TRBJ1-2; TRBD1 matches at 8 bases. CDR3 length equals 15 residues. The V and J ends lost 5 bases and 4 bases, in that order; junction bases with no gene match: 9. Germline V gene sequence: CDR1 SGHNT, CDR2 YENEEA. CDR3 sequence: CASSHYRGDSYGYTF. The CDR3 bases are TGTGCCAGCAGCCACTACAGGGGGGATAGCTATGGCTACACCTTC.

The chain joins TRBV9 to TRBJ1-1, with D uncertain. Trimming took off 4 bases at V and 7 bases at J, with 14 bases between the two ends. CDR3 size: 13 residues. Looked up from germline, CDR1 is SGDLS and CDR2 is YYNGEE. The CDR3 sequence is CASSQGSLGEAFF. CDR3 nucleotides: TGTGCCAGCAGCCAAGGGTCGCTCGGTGAAGCTTTCTTT.

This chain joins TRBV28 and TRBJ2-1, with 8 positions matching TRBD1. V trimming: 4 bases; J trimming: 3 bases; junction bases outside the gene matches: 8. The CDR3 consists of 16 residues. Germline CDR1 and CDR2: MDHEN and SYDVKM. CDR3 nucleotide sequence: TGTGCCAGCAGTTCCCCGGGACAGGCGGACTACAATGAGCAGTTCTTC. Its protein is CASSSPGQADYNEQFF.

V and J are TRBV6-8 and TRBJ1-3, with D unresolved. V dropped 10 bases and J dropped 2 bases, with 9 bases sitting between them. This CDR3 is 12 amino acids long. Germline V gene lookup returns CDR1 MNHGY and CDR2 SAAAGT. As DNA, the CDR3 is TGTGCCATCACGGCGGCTGGAAACACCATATATTTT. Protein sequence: CAITAAGNTIYF.

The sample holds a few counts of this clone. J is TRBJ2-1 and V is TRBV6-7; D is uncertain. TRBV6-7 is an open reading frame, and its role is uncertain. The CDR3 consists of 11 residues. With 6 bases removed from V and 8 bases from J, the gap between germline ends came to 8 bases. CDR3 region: CASRSVDEQFF. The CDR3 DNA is TGTGCCAGCAGGTCGGTCGATGAGCAGTTCTTC.